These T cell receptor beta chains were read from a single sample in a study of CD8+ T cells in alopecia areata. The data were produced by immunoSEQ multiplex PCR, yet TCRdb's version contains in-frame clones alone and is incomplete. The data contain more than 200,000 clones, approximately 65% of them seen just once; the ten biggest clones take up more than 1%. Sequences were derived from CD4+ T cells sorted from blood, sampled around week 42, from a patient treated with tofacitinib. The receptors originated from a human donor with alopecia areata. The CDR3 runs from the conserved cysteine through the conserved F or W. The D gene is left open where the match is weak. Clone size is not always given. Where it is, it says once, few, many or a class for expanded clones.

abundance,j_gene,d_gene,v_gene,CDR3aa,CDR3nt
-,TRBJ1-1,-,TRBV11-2,CASSLAPAGTEAFF,TGTGCCAGCAGCTTAGCTCCGGCGGGCACTGAAGCTTTCTTT
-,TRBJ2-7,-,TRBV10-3,CAISEEGKLYEQYF,TGTGCCATCAGTGAAGAGGGAAAACTATACGAGCAGTACTTC
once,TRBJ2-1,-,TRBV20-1,CSAMGVDEQFF,TGCAGTGCTATGGGGGTCGATGAGCAGTTCTTC
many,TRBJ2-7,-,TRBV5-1,CASSALGNTYEQYF,TGCGCCAGCAGCGCCCTAGGGAATACCTACGAGCAGTACTTC
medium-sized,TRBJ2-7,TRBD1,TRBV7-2,CASNFRLGAGGWSEQYF,TGTGCCAGCAATTTCAGACTTGGGGCAGGGGGCTGGTCCGAGCAGTACTTC
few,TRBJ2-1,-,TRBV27,CASSFDGRGNEQFF,TGTGCCAGCAGTTTTGACGGTCGGGGGAATGAGCAGTTCTTC
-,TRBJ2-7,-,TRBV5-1,CASSLERTYEQYF,TGCGCCAGCAGCTTGGAGCGGACCTACGAGCAGTACTTC
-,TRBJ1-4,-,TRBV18,CASSPRGATNEKLFF,TGTGCCAGCTCACCTCGGGGAGCAACTAATGAAAAACTGTTTTTT
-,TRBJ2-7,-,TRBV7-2,CASSSPRDTYEQYF,TGTGCCAGCAGCTCACCCCGGGACACCTACGAGCAGTACTTC
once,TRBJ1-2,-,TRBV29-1,CSVGEVDGYTF,TGCAGCGTGGGGGAGGTGGATGGCTACACCTTC
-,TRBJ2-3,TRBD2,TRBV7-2,CASSPSLTSGSDTQYF,TGTGCCAGCAGCCCATCTCTGACTAGCGGATCAGATACGCAGTATTTT
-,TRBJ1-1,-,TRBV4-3,CASSQEFAGAEAFF,TGCGCCAGCAGCCAAGAATTTGCGGGAGCCGAAGCTTTCTTT
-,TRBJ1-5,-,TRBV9,CASSRGSNQPQHF,TGTGCCAGCAGCCGGGGTAGCAATCAGCCCCAGCATTTT
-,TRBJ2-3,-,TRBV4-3,CASRGYKDTQYF,TGCGCCAGCAGAGGGTACAAGGATACGCAGTATTTT
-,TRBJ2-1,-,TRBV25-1,CASSDWGSYNEQFF,TGTGCCAGCAGTGACTGGGGCTCCTACAATGAGCAGTTCTTC
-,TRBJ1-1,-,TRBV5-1,CASSLAYGGENTEAFF,TGCGCCAGCAGCTTGGCCTACGGCGGAGAGAACACTGAAGCTTTCTTT
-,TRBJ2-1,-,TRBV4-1,CASSQDGGGPNNEQFF,TGCGCCAGCAGCCAAGATGGAGGGGGGCCGAACAATGAGCAGTTCTTC
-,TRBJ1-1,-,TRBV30,CAWSAGLKNTEAFF,TGTGCCTGGAGTGCGGGACTAAAGAACACTGAAGCTTTCTTT
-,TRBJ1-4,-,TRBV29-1,CSVGGGYGNEKLFF,TGCAGCGTTGGTGGGGGTTATGGTAATGAAAAACTGTTTTTT
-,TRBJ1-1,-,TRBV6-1,CASTGTANTEAFF,TGTGCCAGTACAGGGACGGCGAACACTGAAGCTTTCTTT
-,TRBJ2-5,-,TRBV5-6,CASSGQETQYF,TGTGCCAGCAGCGGCCAAGAGACCCAGTACTTC
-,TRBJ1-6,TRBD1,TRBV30,CAWRGTEGGSPLHF,TGTGCCTGGCGAGGGACAGAGGGCGGATCACCCCTCCACTTT
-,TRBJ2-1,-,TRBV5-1,CASSLAGGNNEQFF,TGCGCCAGCAGCTTGGCCGGAGGGAACAATGAGCAGTTCTTC
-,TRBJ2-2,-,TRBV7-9,CASSLDAGELFF,TGTGCCAGCAGCTTAGATGCCGGGGAGCTGTTTTTT
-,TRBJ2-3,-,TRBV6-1,CASSDRGGDTQYF,TGTGCCAGCAGTGACAGGGGAGGGGATACGCAGTATTTT
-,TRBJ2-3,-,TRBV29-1,CSVARDPSTDTQYF,TGCAGCGTTGCCCGGGATCCTAGCACAGATACGCAGTATTTT
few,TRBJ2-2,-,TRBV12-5,CASGSGELFF,TGTGCTAGTGGCTCCGGGGAGCTGTTTTTT
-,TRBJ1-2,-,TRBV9,CASSKDRLAYGYTF,TGTGCCAGCAGCAAAGATAGGTTGGCCTATGGCTACACCTTC
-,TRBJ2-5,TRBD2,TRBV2,CASSQTSGGAGGTQYF,TGTGCCAGCAGCCAAACTAGCGGGGGGGCCGGGGGGACCCAGTACTTC
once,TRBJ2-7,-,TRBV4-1,CASSQWGTSYEQYF,TGCGCCAGCAGCCAATGGGGGACCTCCTACGAGCAGTACTTC
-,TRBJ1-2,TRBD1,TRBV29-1,CSGRDRNYGYTF,TGCAGCGGGAGGGACAGAAACTATGGCTACACCTTC
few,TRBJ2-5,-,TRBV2,CASSEGVGFGGETQYF,TGTGCCAGCAGTGAAGGTGTAGGGTTCGGTGGAGAGACCCAGTACTTC
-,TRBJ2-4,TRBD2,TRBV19,CASSGGAVKNIQYF,TGTGCCAGTAGCGGGGGGGCCGTCAAAAACATTCAGTACTTC
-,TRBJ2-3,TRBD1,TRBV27,CASSLGTGGLNLRSTDTQYF,TGTGCCAGCAGTTTAGGGACAGGGGGCCTGAATTTACGCAGCACAGATACGCAGTATTTT
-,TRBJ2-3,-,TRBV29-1,CSVRGVTKDTQYF,TGCAGCGTCAGGGGGGTCACCAAAGATACGCAGTATTTT
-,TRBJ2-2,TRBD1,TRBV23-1,CASSQPDRAIDTGELFF,TGCGCCAGCAGTCAGCCCGACAGGGCGATCGACACCGGGGAGCTGTTTTTT
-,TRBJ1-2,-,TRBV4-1,CASSQDSTRVYGYTF,TGCGCCAGCAGCCAAGATTCCACTCGGGTCTATGGCTACACCTTC
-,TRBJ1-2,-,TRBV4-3,CASSQVSAGWYTF,TGCGCCAGCAGCCAAGTGTCTGCGGGGTGGTACACCTTC
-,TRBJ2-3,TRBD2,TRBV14,CASSPRTSVADTQYF,TGTGCCAGCAGCCCCAGGACTAGCGTGGCAGATACGCAGTATTTT
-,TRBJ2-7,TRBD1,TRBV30,CAWTDRGEQYF,TGTGCCTGGACGGACAGGGGCGAGCAGTACTTC
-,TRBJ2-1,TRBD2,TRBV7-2,CASSSRGGSDEQFF,TGTGCCAGCAGCTCGCGGGGGGGCAGCGATGAGCAGTTCTTC
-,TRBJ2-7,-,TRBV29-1,CSVRQSYEQYF,TGCAGCGTCCGACAGAGCTACGAGCAGTACTTC
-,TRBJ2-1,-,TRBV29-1,CSVWEGASEQFF,TGCAGCGTTTGGGAGGGGGCTAGTGAGCAGTTCTTC
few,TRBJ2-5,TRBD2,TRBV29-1,CSVLAGPTAQYF,TGCAGCGTCCTAGCGGGGCCCACGGCCCAGTACTTC
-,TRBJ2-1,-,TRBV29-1,CSVAGTELISYNEQFF,TGCAGCGTTGCCGGGACTGAACTTATCTCCTACAATGAGCAGTTCTTC
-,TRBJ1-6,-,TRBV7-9,CASSRSNSPLHF,TGTGCCAGCAGTAGAAGCAATTCACCCCTCCACTTT
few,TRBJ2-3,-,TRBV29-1,CSVDGEATDTQYF,TGCAGCGTTGACGGCGAAGCCACAGATACGCAGTATTTT
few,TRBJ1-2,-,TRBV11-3,CASSLTERGGYTF,TGTGCCAGCAGCTTGACAGAGAGGGGTGGCTACACCTTC
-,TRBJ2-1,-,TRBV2,CASSVGLAHEQFF,TGTGCCAGCAGTGTCGGGCTAGCCCATGAGCAGTTCTTC
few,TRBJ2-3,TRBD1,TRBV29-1,CSAGTTGTADTQYF,TGCAGCGCCGGAACGACTGGGACAGCAGATACGCAGTATTTT
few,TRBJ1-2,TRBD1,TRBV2,CASRASGTGGYGYTF,TGTGCCAGCAGAGCCTCCGGGACAGGGGGCTATGGCTACACCTTC
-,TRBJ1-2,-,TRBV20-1,CSAVTDNGYTF,TGCAGTGCCGTTACAGATAATGGCTACACCTTC
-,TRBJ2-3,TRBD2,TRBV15,CATSRSGTSGPHTDTQYF,TGTGCCACCAGCAGATCCGGGACTAGCGGGCCGCACACAGATACGCAGTATTTT
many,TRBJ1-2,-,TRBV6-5,CASSSIGSSYGYTF,TGTGCCAGCAGCTCCATTGGGAGTAGCTATGGCTACACCTTC
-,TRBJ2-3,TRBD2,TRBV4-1,CASSQVAGGIFSAQYF,TGCGCCAGCAGCCAAGTGGCGGGGGGGATCTTTAGCGCGCAGTATTTT